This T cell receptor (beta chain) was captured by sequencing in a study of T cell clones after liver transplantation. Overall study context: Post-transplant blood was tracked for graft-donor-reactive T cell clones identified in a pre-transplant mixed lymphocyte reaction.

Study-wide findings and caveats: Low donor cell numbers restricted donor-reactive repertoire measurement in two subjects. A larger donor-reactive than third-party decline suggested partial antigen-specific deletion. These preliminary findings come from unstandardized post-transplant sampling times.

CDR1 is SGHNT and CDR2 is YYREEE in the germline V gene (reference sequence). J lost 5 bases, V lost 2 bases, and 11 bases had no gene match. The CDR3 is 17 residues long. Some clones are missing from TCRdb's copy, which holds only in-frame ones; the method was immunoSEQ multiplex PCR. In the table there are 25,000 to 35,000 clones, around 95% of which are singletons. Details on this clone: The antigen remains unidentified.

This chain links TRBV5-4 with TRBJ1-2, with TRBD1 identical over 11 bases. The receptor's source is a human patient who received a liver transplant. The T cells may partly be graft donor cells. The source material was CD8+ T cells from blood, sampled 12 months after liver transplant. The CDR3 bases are TGTGCCAGCAGCTTCGGCTGGACAGGGGGCGATGAATATGGCTACACCTTC. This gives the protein CASSFGWTGGDEYGYTF. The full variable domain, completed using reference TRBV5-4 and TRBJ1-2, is ETGVTQSPTHLIKTRGQQVTLRCSSQSGHNTVSWYQQALGQGPQFIFQYYREEENGRGNFPPRFSGLQFPNYSSELNVNALELDDSALYLCASSFGWTGGDEYGYTFGSGTRLTVV.